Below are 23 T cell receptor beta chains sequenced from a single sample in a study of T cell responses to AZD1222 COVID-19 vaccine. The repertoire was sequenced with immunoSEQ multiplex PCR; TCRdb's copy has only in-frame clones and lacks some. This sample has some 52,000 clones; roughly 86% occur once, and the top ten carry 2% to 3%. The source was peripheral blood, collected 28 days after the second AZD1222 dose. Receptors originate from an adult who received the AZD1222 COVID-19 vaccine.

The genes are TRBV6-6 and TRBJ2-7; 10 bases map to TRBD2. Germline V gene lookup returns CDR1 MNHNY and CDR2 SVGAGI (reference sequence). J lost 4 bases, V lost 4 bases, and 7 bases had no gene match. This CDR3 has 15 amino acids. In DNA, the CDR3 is TGTGCCAGCAGTTCCCCGGTACTAGCGGGATACGAGCAGTACTTC. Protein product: CASSSPVLAGYEQYF.

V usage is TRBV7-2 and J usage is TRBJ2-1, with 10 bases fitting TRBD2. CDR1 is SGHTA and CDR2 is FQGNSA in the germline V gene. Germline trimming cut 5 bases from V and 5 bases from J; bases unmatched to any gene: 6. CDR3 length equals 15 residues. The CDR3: CASSLPSGRDNEQFF. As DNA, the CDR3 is TGTGCCAGCAGCCTCCCCAGCGGGAGGGACAATGAGCAGTTCTTC.

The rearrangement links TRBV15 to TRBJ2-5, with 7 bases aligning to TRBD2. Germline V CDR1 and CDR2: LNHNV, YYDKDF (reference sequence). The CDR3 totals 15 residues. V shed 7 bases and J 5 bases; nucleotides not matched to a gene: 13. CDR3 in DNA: TGTGCCACCAAGGGGCTAGCGGCTTGGGCGGAGACCCAGTACTTC. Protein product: CATKGLAAWAETQYF.

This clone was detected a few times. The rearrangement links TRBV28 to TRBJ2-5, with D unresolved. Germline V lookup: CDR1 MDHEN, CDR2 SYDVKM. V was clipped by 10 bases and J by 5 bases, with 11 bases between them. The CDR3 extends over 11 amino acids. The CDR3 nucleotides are TGTGCCACCCTTGTTGGGGAGACCCAGTACTTC. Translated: CATLVGETQYF.

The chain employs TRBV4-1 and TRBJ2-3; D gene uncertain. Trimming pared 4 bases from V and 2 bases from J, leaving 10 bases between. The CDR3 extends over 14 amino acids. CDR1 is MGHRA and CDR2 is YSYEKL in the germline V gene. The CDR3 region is CASSLATPTDTQYF. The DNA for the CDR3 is TGCGCCAGCAGCCTCGCCACTCCCACAGATACGCAGTATTTT.

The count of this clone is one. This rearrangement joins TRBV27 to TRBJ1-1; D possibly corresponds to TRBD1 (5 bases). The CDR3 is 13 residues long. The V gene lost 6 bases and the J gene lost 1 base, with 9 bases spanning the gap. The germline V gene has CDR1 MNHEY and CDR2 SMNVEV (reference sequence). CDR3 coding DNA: TGTGCCAGCAGCCCTGGGGCGAACACTGAAGCTTTCTTT. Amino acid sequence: CASSPGANTEAFF.

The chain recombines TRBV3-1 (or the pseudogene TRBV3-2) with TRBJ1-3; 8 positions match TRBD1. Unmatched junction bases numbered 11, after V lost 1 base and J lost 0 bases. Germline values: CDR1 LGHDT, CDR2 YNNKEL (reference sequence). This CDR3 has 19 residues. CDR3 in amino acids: CASSQVPGGTGGSGNTIYF. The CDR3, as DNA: TGTGCCAGCAGCCAAGTTCCGGGAGGGACAGGAGGCTCTGGAAACACCATATATTTT.

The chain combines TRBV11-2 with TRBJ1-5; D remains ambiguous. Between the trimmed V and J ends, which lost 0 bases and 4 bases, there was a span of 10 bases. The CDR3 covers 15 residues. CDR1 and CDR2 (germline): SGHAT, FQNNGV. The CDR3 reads CASSLDNGRNQPQHF. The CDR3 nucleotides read TGTGCCAGCAGCTTAGATAATGGGCGGAATCAGCCCCAGCATTTT.

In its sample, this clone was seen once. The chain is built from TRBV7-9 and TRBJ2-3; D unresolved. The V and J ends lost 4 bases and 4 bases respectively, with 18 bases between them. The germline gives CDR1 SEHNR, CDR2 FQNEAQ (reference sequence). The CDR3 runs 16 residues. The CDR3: CASSSPVVVTADTQYF. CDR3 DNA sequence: TGTGCCAGCAGCTCTCCTGTTGTGGTTACCGCAGATACGCAGTATTTT.

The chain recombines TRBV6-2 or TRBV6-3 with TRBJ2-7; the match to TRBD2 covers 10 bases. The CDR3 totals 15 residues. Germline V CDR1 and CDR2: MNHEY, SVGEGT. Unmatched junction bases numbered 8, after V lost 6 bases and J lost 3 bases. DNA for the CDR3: TGTGCCAGCAGCTCTAGCGGGAGCAGCAACTACGAGCAGTACTTC. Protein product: CASSSSGSSNYEQYF.

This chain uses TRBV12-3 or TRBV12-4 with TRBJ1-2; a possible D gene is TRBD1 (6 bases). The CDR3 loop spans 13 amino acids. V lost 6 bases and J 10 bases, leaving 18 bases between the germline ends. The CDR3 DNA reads TGTGCCAGCAGACAGGCCCGGACAGAACTCTACACCTTC. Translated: CASRQARTELYTF.

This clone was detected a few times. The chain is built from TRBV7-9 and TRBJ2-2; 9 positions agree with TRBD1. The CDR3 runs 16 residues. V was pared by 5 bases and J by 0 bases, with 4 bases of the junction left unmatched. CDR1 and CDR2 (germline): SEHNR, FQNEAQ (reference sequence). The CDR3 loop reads CASSATGGSNTGELFF. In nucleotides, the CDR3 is TGTGCCAGCAGCGCTACAGGGGGCTCGAACACCGGGGAGCTGTTTTTT.

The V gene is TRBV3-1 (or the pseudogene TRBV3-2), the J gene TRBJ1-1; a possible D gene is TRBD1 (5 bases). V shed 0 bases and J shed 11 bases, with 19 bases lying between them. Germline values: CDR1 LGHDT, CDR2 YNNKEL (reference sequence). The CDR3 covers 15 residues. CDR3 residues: CASSQERGRALKAFF. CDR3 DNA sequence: TGTGCCAGCAGCCAAGAGCGAGGCAGGGCCCTGAAGGCTTTCTTT.

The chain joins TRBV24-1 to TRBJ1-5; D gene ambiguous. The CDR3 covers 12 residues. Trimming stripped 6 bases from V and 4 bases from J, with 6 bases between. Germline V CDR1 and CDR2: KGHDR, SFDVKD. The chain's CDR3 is CATSSGNQPQHF. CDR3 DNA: TGTGCCACCAGTTCGGGAAATCAGCCCCAGCATTTT.

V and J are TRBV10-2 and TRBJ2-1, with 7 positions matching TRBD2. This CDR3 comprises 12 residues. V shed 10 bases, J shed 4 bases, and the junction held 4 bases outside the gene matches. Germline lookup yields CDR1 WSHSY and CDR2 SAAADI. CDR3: CAIRDYYNEQFF. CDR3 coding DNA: TGCGCCATCCGGGACTATTACAATGAGCAGTTCTTC.

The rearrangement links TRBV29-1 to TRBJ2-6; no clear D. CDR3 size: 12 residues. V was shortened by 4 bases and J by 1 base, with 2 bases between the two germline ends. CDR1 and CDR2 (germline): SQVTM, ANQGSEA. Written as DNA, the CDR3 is TGCAGCGTTGGATCTGGGGCCAACGTCCTGACTTTC. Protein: CSVGSGANVLTF.

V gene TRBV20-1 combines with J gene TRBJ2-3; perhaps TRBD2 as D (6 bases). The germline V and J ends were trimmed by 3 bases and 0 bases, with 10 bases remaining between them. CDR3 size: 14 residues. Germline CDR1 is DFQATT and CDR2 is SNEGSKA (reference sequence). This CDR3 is CSASSGTSTDTQYF. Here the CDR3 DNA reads TGCAGTGCTAGTAGCGGAACTAGCACAGATACGCAGTATTTT.

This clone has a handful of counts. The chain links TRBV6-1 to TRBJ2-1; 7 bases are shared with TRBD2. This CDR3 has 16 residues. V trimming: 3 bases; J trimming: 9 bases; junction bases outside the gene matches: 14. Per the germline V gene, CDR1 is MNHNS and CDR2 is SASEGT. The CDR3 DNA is TGTGCCAGCAGTGAGGTCGGGGGGAGGAGTTTGGGTGAGCAGTTCTTC. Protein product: CASSEVGGRSLGEQFF.

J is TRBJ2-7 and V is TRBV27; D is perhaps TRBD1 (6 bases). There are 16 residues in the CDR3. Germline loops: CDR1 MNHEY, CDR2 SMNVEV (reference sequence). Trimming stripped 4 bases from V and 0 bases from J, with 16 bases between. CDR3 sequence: CASSSSWGRASYEQYF. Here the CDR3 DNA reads TGTGCCAGCAGTTCCAGCTGGGGGCGGGCCTCCTACGAGCAGTACTTC.

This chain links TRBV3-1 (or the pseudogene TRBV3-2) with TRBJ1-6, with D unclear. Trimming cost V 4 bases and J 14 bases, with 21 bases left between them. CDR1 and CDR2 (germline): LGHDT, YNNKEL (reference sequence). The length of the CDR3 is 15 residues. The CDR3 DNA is TGTGCCAGCAGCCGTAAAGGTGGGAGTGGAGGTTCCCTCCACTTT. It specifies CASSRKGGSGGSLHF.

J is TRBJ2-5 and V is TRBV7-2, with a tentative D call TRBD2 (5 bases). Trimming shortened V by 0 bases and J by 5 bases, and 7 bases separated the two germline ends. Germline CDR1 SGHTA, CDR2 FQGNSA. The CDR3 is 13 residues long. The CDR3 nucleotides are TGTGCCAGCAGCTTAGCGGGAGTGGAGACCCAGTACTTC. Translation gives CASSLAGVETQYF.

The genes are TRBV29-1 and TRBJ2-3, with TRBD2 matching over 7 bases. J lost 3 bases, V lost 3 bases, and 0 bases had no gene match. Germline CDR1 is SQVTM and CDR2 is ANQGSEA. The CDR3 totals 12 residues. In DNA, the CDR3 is TGCAGCGTTGATAGCGGGACAGATACGCAGTATTTT. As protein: CSVDSGTDTQYF.

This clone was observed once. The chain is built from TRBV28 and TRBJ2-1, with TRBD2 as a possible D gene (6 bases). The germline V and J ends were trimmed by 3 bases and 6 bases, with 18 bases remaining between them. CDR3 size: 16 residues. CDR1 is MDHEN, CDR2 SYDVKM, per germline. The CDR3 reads CASSFRGGRGGNEQFF. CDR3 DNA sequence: TGTGCCAGCAGTTTCCGCGGAGGGCGGGGAGGCAATGAGCAGTTCTTC.